What follows are 20 T cell receptor beta chains derived from one specimen sequenced in a study of CD8 T cells in Susac syndrome. RNA, at 0.5 to 1 ug, was reverse transcribed with random hexamers. TCRdb re-analysed the immunoSEQ multiplex PCR reads in MiXCR, keeping a single row per CDR3 protein. The sample lists some 200,000 distinct CDR3 sequences; just under 95% were seen once. What was sequenced was CD4+ T cells from PBMCs. Every receptor here comes from a human donor in good health.

This clonotype was seen a single time. V and J are TRBV6-5 and TRBJ1-1; the match to TRBD1 covers 7 bases. The ends lost 5 bases at V and 1 base at J; junction bases unmatched: 4. Germline lookup yields CDR1 MNHEY and CDR2 SVGAGI. The CDR3 runs to 14 residues. The CDR3 DNA is TGTGCCAGCAGTCGACAGGGTTGGAACACTGAAGCTTTCTTT. This codes for CASSRQGWNTEAFF.

This clonotype was found once. The chain is built from TRBV30 and TRBJ1-1, with D perhaps matching TRBD1 (6 bases). Trimming shortened V by 1 base and J by 8 bases, and 14 bases separated the two germline ends. CDR1 and CDR2 (germline): GTSNPN, SVGIG (reference sequence). The CDR3 extends over 13 amino acids. The CDR3 here is CAWSEGQILEAFF. In DNA, the CDR3 is TGTGCCTGGAGTGAAGGACAGATTCTCGAAGCTTTCTTT.

V usage is TRBV6-5 and J usage is TRBJ1-1, with 10 bases identical to TRBD1. With V trimmed by 10 bases and J by 1 base, 3 bases remained unmatched. This CDR3 is 13 amino acids long. Germline V CDR1 and CDR2: MNHEY, SVGAGI. The CDR3 spells CATGQGRNTEAFF. In nucleotides, the CDR3 is TGTGCCACGGGACAGGGGAGGAACACTGAAGCTTTCTTT.

The genes are TRBV4-1 and TRBJ2-3, with D perhaps matching TRBD2 (5 bases). The CDR3 contains 15 residues. Germline assignment: CDR1 MGHRA and CDR2 YSYEKL. Between the trimmed V and J ends, which lost 5 bases and 4 bases, there was a span of 16 bases. The CDR3: CASSSYRGQADTQYF. The CDR3 DNA reads TGCGCCAGCAGCTCGTACCGAGGGCAGGCAGATACGCAGTATTTT.

J is TRBJ1-1 and V is TRBV4-2; 7 nucleotides agree with TRBD1. Trimming took 1 base from V and 4 from J; bases not matched to a gene: 6. Germline assignment: CDR1 LGHNA and CDR2 YNFKEQ. This CDR3 has 15 residues. CDR3 bases: TGTGCCAGCAGCCAAGCTACAGGGGATTTCACTGAAGCTTTCTTT. Its protein is CASSQATGDFTEAFF.

The chain recombines TRBV5-6 with TRBJ1-2; D is undetermined. Germline values: CDR1 SGHDT, CDR2 YYEEEE. CDR3 length: 13 amino acids. The V end was cut by 3 bases, the J end by 5 bases, with 11 bases between. CDR3 protein: CASSSGREYGYTF. The CDR3 DNA is TGTGCCAGCAGCTCTGGTAGGGAGTATGGCTACACCTTC.

The chain uses TRBV23-1 and TRBJ2-3; maybe TRBD2 (6 bases). TRBV23-1 is annotated as an ORF whose role is uncertain. The CDR3 has 17 residues. V was pared by 4 bases and J by 4 bases, with 21 bases between. CDR3 nucleotide sequence: TGCGCCAGCAGTCGCCCCGCGACTAGAGGAGCTCCAGATACGCAGTATTTT. This encodes CASSRPATRGAPDTQYF.

This clonotype was observed a single time. The chain uses TRBV25-1 and TRBJ2-7; D assignment may be TRBD1 or TRBD2 (6 bases each). Trimming took off 5 bases at V and 4 bases at J, with 12 bases between the two ends. CDR1 is MGHDK, CDR2 SYGVNS, per germline. The CDR3 is 13 amino acids. The CDR3 sequence is CASSFQGGYEQYF. CDR3 nucleotide sequence: TGTGCCAGCAGTTTCCAAGGGGGGTACGAGCAGTACTTC.

The V gene is TRBV20-1, the J gene TRBJ2-5, with D perhaps TRBD1 (5 bases). The CDR3 loop spans 14 amino acids. Per germline, CDR1 DFQATT and CDR2 SNEGSKA (reference sequence). V shed 5 bases and J shed 4 bases, with 17 bases lying between them. The CDR3: CSAPQVGSGETQYF. CDR3 nucleotide sequence: TGCAGTGCTCCACAGGTGGGATCGGGAGAGACCCAGTACTTC.

This clonotype was counted once. The CDR3 region is CSASKGGELFF. CDR3 bases: TGCAGTGCTTCTAAGGGTGGGGAGCTGTTTTTT. The J gene is TRBJ2-2, the V gene TRBV20-1; D not certain. With 5 bases removed from V and 8 bases from J, the gap between germline ends came to 9 bases. The CDR3 covers 11 residues. Germline CDR1 is DFQATT and CDR2 is SNEGSKA (reference sequence).

The V call is TRBV20-1, the J call TRBJ2-1; TRBD2 might be the D (5 bases). Germline CDR1 reads DFQATT; CDR2 reads SNEGSKA (reference sequence). CDR3 length equals 15 residues. Trimming cost V 2 bases and J 3 bases, with 14 bases left between them. In nucleotides, the CDR3 is TGCAGTGCTAGACTGGCTAGCTCTGTCTACAATGAGCAGTTCTTC. Encoded protein: CSARLASSVYNEQFF.

V gene TRBV27 combines with J gene TRBJ2-5, with D uncertain. The V and J ends lost 6 bases and 4 bases respectively, with 9 bases between them. CDR3 length: 12 residues. The germline V gene has CDR1 MNHEY and CDR2 SMNVEV (reference sequence). DNA for the CDR3: TGTGCCAGCAGGGATTATTCAGAGACCCAGTACTTC. Protein sequence: CASRDYSETQYF.

Only one count was recorded for this clonotype. The chain combines TRBV12-3 or TRBV12-4 with TRBJ2-1, with D possibly being TRBD1 (6 bases). The germline V and J ends were trimmed by 6 bases and 0 bases, with 15 bases remaining between them. This CDR3 comprises 16 residues. In nucleotides, the CDR3 is TGTGCCAGCAGCCTCGGGACAAGAAGCTCCTACAATGAGCAGTTCTTC. The encoded protein is CASSLGTRSSYNEQFF.

A few counts support this clonotype. The J gene is TRBJ2-3, the V gene TRBV29-1, with 8 nucleotides matching TRBD2. The CDR3 totals 12 residues. Unmatched junction bases numbered 2, after V lost 5 bases and J lost 4 bases. CDR1 SQVTM and CDR2 ANQGSEA come from the germline V gene. This CDR3 reads CSVRAGADTQYF. In DNA, the CDR3 is TGCAGCGTTCGAGCGGGAGCAGATACGCAGTATTTT.

V is TRBV28 and J is TRBJ2-1; a possible D gene is TRBD2 (6 bases). The CDR3 sequence is 13 residues long. In germline, CDR1 is MDHEN, CDR2 SYDVKM. V gave up 7 bases and J gave up 8 bases, with 15 bases separating them. The CDR3 region is CASTPTRSYEQFF. DNA for the CDR3: TGTGCCAGCACCCCGACTAGGAGTTATGAGCAGTTCTTC.

The rearrangement links TRBV6-1 to TRBJ2-4; D gene uncertain. There are 11 residues in the CDR3. Germline lookup yields CDR1 MNHNS and CDR2 SASEGT. V lost 7 bases to trimming and J lost 7 bases, with 8 bases between them. The DNA for the CDR3 is TGTGCCAGCACCAGATTGAACATTCAGTACTTC. Protein: CASTRLNIQYF.

The chain joins TRBV19 to TRBJ1-1; no definite D call. The CDR3 totals 13 residues. Germline values: CDR1 LNHDA, CDR2 SQIVND (reference sequence). V lost 5 bases, J lost 10 bases, and 17 bases lay in between. CDR3 bases: TGTGCCAGTAGTTCAGGTACTCTCCGTGGAGCTTTCTTT. Protein: CASSSGTLRGAFF.

The CDR3 DNA is TGTGCCAGCAGCTACGGACCTGGAAACACCATATATTTT. Translating gives CASSYGPGNTIYF. The chain is built from TRBV11-1 and TRBJ1-3; D remains unclear. Trimming stripped 4 bases from V and 2 bases from J, with 6 bases between. The CDR3 covers 13 residues. In germline, CDR1 is SGHAT, CDR2 FQDESV (reference sequence).

The J gene is TRBJ2-1, the V gene TRBV4-3; 9 positions agree with TRBD2. CDR1 is LGHNA, CDR2 YSLEER, per germline. The length of the CDR3 is 15 residues. The junction had 11 bases not matched to a gene; V was cut back by 3 bases and J by 11 bases. The CDR3 reads CASSQMEGGRGKQFF. The CDR3 DNA reads as TGCGCCAGCAGCCAGATGGAGGGCGGGAGGGGGAAGCAGTTCTTC.

The chain is built from TRBV7-2 and TRBJ2-7; D not certain. Germline V gene lookup returns CDR1 SGHTA and CDR2 FQGNSA. This CDR3 contains 15 residues. With 4 bases removed from V and 0 bases from J, the gap between germline ends came to 13 bases. Here the CDR3 reads CASSSATLSSYEQYF. In nucleotides, the CDR3 is TGTGCCAGCAGCTCAGCGACACTGAGCTCCTACGAGCAGTACTTC.